This T cell receptor beta chain was obtained from a study of OX40 agonist ivuxolimab in advanced cancers. Study results and limitations: Also present in some nonresponders was a low level of normalized T-cell clonal expansion.

TCRdb's copy holds only in-frame clones and misses some; the assay was immunoSEQ multiplex PCR. The sample holds 35,000 to 40,000 clones; roughly 82% are singletons and the top ten take around 8%. This clone was seen once. Its antigen remains unknown. The CDR3 loop spans 14 amino acids. V was clipped by 4 bases and J by 7 bases, with 16 bases between them. The germline V gene has CDR1 SNHLY and CDR2 FYNNEI. This TCR was sampled from an adult with an advanced solid tumor such as melanoma, head and neck, liver or kidney cancer. The specimen comprised CD4+ or CD8+ T cells sorted from blood, sampled in a trial of the OX40 agonist ivuxolimab. V usage is TRBV2 and J usage is TRBJ2-5; D unresolved. The CDR3 is CASSVGVAVATQYF. The DNA for the CDR3 is TGTGCCAGCAGTGTTGGAGTGGCAGTGGCGACCCAGTACTTC.